The 13 T cell receptor beta chains below all came from one sample that was sequenced in a study of CD8+CD57+ T cells in acquired aplastic anemia listed by TCRdb under 2018. The sequencer was an Illumina HiSeq 2000. Genomic DNA served as template for TCR beta VDJ combination and CDR3 sequence profiling. The public reads were quality trimmed at Q25 with fastp and then assembled into clones with MiXCR by TCRdb, keeping productive beta chains. Rows with a matching CDR3 protein are joined into one entry that keeps the most common DNA and genes. The sample has about 190,000 distinct CDR3 sequences on record, roughly half of them singletons. The ten largest clones take up roughly 15% of the sample. Sequencing used sorted CD4+, CD8+, or CD8+CD57+ T cells (not recorded which) from PBMCs. These receptors all stem from a human donor in good health, serving as a control.

This chain joins TRBV20-1 and TRBJ2-1; tentative D call: TRBD2 (5 bases). This CDR3 region has 14 residues. Germline CDR1 is DFQATT and CDR2 is SNEGSKA (reference sequence). V lost 3 bases and J lost 5, with 14 bases in between. The CDR3 reads CSASSRGINNEQFF. The DNA for the CDR3 is TGCAGTGCTAGTAGTCGGGGTATCAACAATGAGCAGTTCTTC.

Comment on this clonotype: The junction departs from germline at one end; a sequencing error may be responsible. The V and J genes are TRBV7-7 and TRBJ2-7, with D possibly being TRBD1 (6 bases). Germline values: CDR1 SSHAT, CDR2 FNYEAQ (reference sequence). This CDR3 is built from 16 residues. In nucleotides, the CDR3 is TGTGCTAGCAGCTTATACCCAACCACAGGGTTATACGAGCAGTACTTC. This encodes CASSLYPTTGLYEQYF.

The V gene is TRBV2, the J gene TRBJ2-7; 10 bases are shared with TRBD2. The J segment lost 4 bases and the V segment lost 6 bases, leaving 9 bases of the junction unmatched. The CDR3 runs 15 residues. Germline CDR1 and CDR2: SNHLY and FYNNEI. The CDR3 bases are TGTGCCAGCAGCTTCGCGGGACTAGCGTCGTACGAGCAGTACGTC. It specifies CASSFAGLASYEQYV.

V and J are TRBV6-9 and TRBJ2-2; 7 bases match TRBD1. CDR3 length: 14 residues. V lost 10 bases to trimming and J lost 6 bases; unmatched junction nucleotides: 11. Germline CDR1 reads MNHGY; CDR2 reads SVAAGI. The CDR3 protein is CAISRQGNAGELFF. The CDR3 DNA reads TGTGCCATCTCCCGACAGGGTAACGCCGGGGAGCTGTTTTTT.

This clonotype showed up many times. This chain joins TRBV30 and TRBJ2-1; 7 bases map to TRBD1. Losses at the gene ends were 4 bases for V and 1 base for J; bases not matched to a gene: 4. The CDR3 loop spans 14 amino acids. In germline, CDR1 is GTSNPN, CDR2 SVGIG (reference sequence). The CDR3 here is CAWTGTVSYNEQFF. The CDR3 coding sequence is TGTGCCTGGACTGGGACAGTTTCCTACAATGAGCAGTTCTTC.

The gene calls are TRBV10-3 and TRBJ2-7, with TRBD1 matching 9 bases. V lost 8 bases, J lost 4 bases, and 9 bases stayed unmatched. The germline CDR1 and CDR2 sequences are ENHRY and SYGVKD. The CDR3 length is 14 residues. This chain's CDR3 is CAIGGTGMRYEQYF. The CDR3 DNA reads as TGTGCCATCGGAGGGACAGGGATGCGTTACGAGCAGTACTTC.

In its sample, this clonotype was seen many times. The genes are TRBV2 and TRBJ1-1; no firm D call. Per germline, CDR1 SNHLY and CDR2 FYNNEI. This CDR3 has 13 amino acids. Trimming removed 8 bases at V and 2 bases at J, with 12 bases between. Written as DNA, the CDR3 is TGTGCCAGCTCGGTGGACCACAACACTGAAGCTTTCTTT. This codes for CASSVDHNTEAFF.

Details on this clonotype: This may come from a read error, since a much larger clone is one base off. This chain connects TRBV4-3 to TRBJ1-3; a possible D gene is TRBD1 (6 bases). Trimming left V 3 bases short and J 0 bases short, with 12 bases between. The CDR3 runs to 16 residues. The germline V gene encodes CDR1 LGHNA and CDR2 YSLEER. The CDR3 is CASSQNTGNSGNTIYF. The CDR3 DNA is TGCGCCAGCAGCCAGAACACAGGGAACTCTGGAAACACCATATATTTT.

This clonotype was counted at least ten times. The genes are TRBV12-3 or TRBV12-4 and TRBJ2-1; a weak D match, TRBD2 (5 bases). CDR3 length equals 15 residues. V was shortened by 6 bases and J by 4 bases, with 16 bases between the two germline ends. For the CDR3, the DNA is TGTGCCAGCAGACCCCGGGCTGGGGAGTACAATGAGCAGTTCTTC. Its protein is CASRPRAGEYNEQFF.

As concerns this clonotype: A clone one base away is much larger, so this may be a read error. The V gene is TRBV2, the J gene TRBJ1-1; D unclear. Germline CDR1 SNHLY, CDR2 FYNNEI. The CDR3 length is 17 residues. The DNA of the CDR3 is TGTGCCAGCAGTGATTCCAACCTTTTTACATGGAACACTGAAGCTCTCTTT. As protein: CASSDSNLFTWNTEALF.

This clonotype was seen only a few times. The chain recombines TRBV2 with TRBJ1-4; tentative D call: TRBD1 (6 bases). V was pared by 4 bases and J by 7 bases, with 16 bases between. CDR1 and CDR2 from the germline V gene are SNHLY and FYNNEI. The CDR3 sequence is 15 residues long. The CDR3 nucleotides read TGTGCCAGCAGTGGTCCGCCAGGGGCGGGTGAAAAACTGTTTTTT. It translates to CASSGPPGAGEKLFF.

In the case of this clonotype: Its ends do not fully match the called genes, so a read error is possible. This chain links TRBV18 with TRBJ1-1, with D possibly matching TRBD1 (6 bases). CDR1 is KGHSH and CDR2 is LQKENI in the germline V gene. This CDR3 has 15 amino acids. This chain's CDR3 is CASPPAGHANTEAFF. CDR3 DNA: TGTGCCAGCCCACCAGCGGGACATGCGAACACTGAAGCTTTCTTT. The variable domain in full, completed from reference TRBV18 and TRBJ1-1, reads NAGVMQNPRHLVRRRGQEARLRCSPMKGHSHVYWYRQLPEEGLKFMVYLQKENIIDESGMPKERFSAEFPKEGPSILRIQQVVRGDSAAYFCASPPAGHANTEAFFGQGTRLTVV.

This clonotype was recorded at least ten times. The chain uses TRBV19 and TRBJ1-1; the D gene is possibly TRBD1 (5 bases). Per germline, CDR1 LNHDA and CDR2 SQIVND (reference sequence). The CDR3 is 14 amino acids. Trimming stripped 7 bases from V and 5 bases from J, with 17 bases between. The CDR3 spells CASIKGPGGTEAFF. The DNA for the CDR3 is TGTGCCAGTATCAAGGGACCGGGGGGGACTGAAGCTTTCTTT.